These T cell receptor beta chains were read from a single sample in a study of response to subunit inactivated influenza vaccine. TCRdb processed the RT-PCR reads anew with MiXCR; each CDR3 protein has one entry. The sample consists of roughly 650,000 distinct CDR3 sequences, 15% to 18% of them appearing once. The sequences come from PBMCs from blood, collected approximately 12 days after vaccination. These TCRs come from a man between 45 and 60 years old who received an inactivated influenza vaccine. Each CDR3 is given without its conserved first and last residue.

v_gene	j_gene	CDR3aa
TRBV5-1	TRBJ1-6	ASSLASGSSYNSPLH
TRBV14	TRBJ2-7	ASSQGDRVYYEQY
TRBV29-1	TRBJ2-1	SFRAGGHSNEQF
TRBV13	TRBJ2-7	ASSLFSGRSYEQY
TRBV27	TRBJ2-7	ASRLSVGVYEQY
TRBV20-1	TRBJ2-1	SASGGPSYNEQF
TRBV18	TRBJ1-2	ASSPPGQGASGYT
TRBV14	TRBJ2-1	ASRASSGRGEQF
TRBV6-5	TRBJ1-3	ASSYSRAGNTIY
TRBV4-1	TRBJ1-1	ASSQDWGGVNTEAF
TRBV6-5	TRBJ2-7	ASSYSVNLNSYEQY
TRBV29-1	TRBJ2-4	SVDNGGTSNIQY
TRBV4-3	TRBJ2-6	ASSPGQGGLFGANVLT
TRBV12-3/TRBV12-4	TRBJ1-1	ASSYRVGNTEAF
TRBV10-1	TRBJ2-1	ASSTSGGVNEQF
TRBV5-1	TRBJ2-3	ASSGGTSGGDTQY
TRBV2	TRBJ1-1	ASIGGIPGDTEAF
TRBV24-1	TRBJ2-2	ATSDSGTGNTGELF
TRBV3-1	TRBJ1-5	ASSQGGNSNQPQH
TRBV4-3	TRBJ2-1	ASSQGAGVTYNEQF
TRBV20-1	TRBJ1-4	SASRDRAFKLF
TRBV15	TRBJ1-2	ATSRDRTGPGYT
TRBV28	TRBJ2-2	ASSPGGHNTGELF